This T cell receptor beta chain comes out of a study of blood T cell repertoires in COVID-19. The wider study: Samples came from the United States, Italy and Spain, spanning acute and convalescent COVID-19.

In the authors' workflow: Amplification of reference gene primers provided the estimated nucleated cell counts. Using immunoSEQ multiplex PCR, the repertoire was profiled, and TCRdb retains in-frame clones only, with some absent. V and J calls and clone size come straight from that table; D and trimming were deduced from the DNA. The data hold about 210,000 clones, with around 90% observed a single time. This CDR3 contains 15 residues. The V end lost 7 bases, the J end lost 4 bases, and 19 bases lay between the germline ends. Germline V gene sequence: CDR1 LNHDA, CDR2 SQIVND (reference sequence). The receptor was isolated from a man between 65 and 79 years old with acute or convalescent COVID-19. Sequenced: peripheral blood. The chain recombines TRBV19 with TRBJ1-2; D perhaps matches TRBD1 (5 bases). CDR3 DNA: TGTGCCAGTACTACCACGGGAGGGACCCTCTATGGCTACACCTTC. As protein: CASTTTGGTLYGYTF. Supplemented by reference TRBV19 and TRBJ1-2, the full variable domain reads DGGITQSPKYLFRKEGQNVTLSCEQNLNHDAMYWYRQDPGQGLRLIYYSQIVNDFQKGDIAEGYSVSREKKESFPLTVTSAQKNPTAFYLCASTTTGGTLYGYTFGSGTRLTVV.